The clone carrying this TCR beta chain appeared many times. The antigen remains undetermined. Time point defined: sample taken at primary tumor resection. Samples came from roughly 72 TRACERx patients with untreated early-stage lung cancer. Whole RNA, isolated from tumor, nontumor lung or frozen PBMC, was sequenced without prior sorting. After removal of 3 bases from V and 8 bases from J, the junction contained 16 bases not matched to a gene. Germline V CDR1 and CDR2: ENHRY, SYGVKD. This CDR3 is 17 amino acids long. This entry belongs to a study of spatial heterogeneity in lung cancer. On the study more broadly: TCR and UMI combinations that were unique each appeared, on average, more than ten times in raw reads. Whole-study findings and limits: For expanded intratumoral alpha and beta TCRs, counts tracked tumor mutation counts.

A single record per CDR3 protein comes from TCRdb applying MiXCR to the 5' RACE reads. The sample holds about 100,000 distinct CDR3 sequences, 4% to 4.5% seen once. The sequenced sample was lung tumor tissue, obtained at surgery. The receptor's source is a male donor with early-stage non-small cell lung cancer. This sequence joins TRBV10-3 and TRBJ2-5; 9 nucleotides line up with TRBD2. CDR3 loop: CAISDSQFSGRAGTQYF. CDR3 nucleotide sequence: TGTGCCATCAGTGACTCTCAATTTAGCGGGAGAGCCGGCACCCAGTACTTC.